The 25 T cell receptor beta chains listed next were all sequenced from one sample in a study of sequential checkpoint blockade in melanoma. Treatment: randomized to nivolumab then ipilimumab (arm A) or the reverse (arm B). TCRdb's table, derived via immunoSEQ multiplex PCR, lists solely in-frame clones and lacks some. The sample records 31,000 or so clones, 80% to 90% being singletons. Sample: CD8+ T cells sorted from blood (inferred from file names), taken from a patient given nivolumab and ipilimumab in sequence. The receptors stem from a human donor with melanoma.

The chain employs TRBV5-5 and TRBJ1-5; D remains ambiguous. The CDR3 contains 14 residues. Per the germline V gene, CDR1 is SGHKS and CDR2 is YYEKEE (reference sequence). Trimming stripped 4 bases from V and 0 bases from J, with 8 bases between. This chain's CDR3 is CASSPIISNQPQHF. The CDR3 region has the DNA TGTGCCAGCAGCCCTATCATTAGCAATCAGCCCCAGCATTTT.

The CDR3 spells CASSLAWAGSYNEQFF. CDR3 bases: TGTGCCAGCAGCTTGGCCTGGGCGGGATCCTACAATGAGCAGTTCTTC. The chain employs TRBV5-5 and TRBJ2-1, with a weak D call TRBD2 (6 bases). V lost 0 bases, J lost 1 base, and 11 bases lay in between. Germline V lookup: CDR1 SGHKS, CDR2 YYEKEE (reference sequence). The CDR3 spans 16 residues. Based on the CDR3 plus reference TRBV5-5 and TRBJ2-1, the full variable domain is DAGVTQSPTHLIKTRGQQVTLRCSPISGHKSVSWYQQVLGQGPQFIFQYYEKEERGRGNFPDRFSARQFPNYSSELNVNALLLGDSALYLCASSLAWAGSYNEQFFGPGTRLTVL.

The genes are TRBV25-1 and TRBJ2-3; D call uncertain. The germline V gene has CDR1 MGHDK and CDR2 SYGVNS. This CDR3 region has 15 residues. V was trimmed by 3 bases and J by 0 bases, leaving 10 bases between them. The CDR3 nucleotides read TGTGCCAGCAGTGATGGTGTGGCTAGCACAGATACGCAGTATTTT. Encoded protein: CASSDGVASTDTQYF.

This clone has a single count. This chain's CDR3 is CASSPLQAHEETQYF. CDR3 DNA: TGTGCCAGCTCACCACTTCAGGCCCACGAAGAGACCCAGTACTTC. The chain links TRBV18 to TRBJ2-5; D remains unclear. Germline CDR1 KGHSH, CDR2 LQKENI. Trimming cost V 1 base and J 3 bases, with 12 bases left between them. The length of the CDR3 is 15 residues.

The rearrangement links TRBV10-2 to TRBJ2-7; 12 bases match TRBD2. This CDR3 contains 15 residues. CDR1 is WSHSY, CDR2 SAAADI, per germline. The V and J ends lost 6 bases and 6 bases, in that order; junction bases with no gene match: 9. The CDR3 reads CASSPTSGSGSEQYF. Here the CDR3 DNA reads TGCGCCAGCAGCCCGACTAGCGGGAGCGGTAGCGAGCAGTACTTC.

The rearrangement uses TRBV10-3 and TRBJ1-4; 8 bases are shared with TRBD1. The CDR3 runs to 14 residues. Trimming took 4 bases from V and 3 from J; bases not matched to a gene: 1. Looked up from germline, CDR1 is ENHRY and CDR2 is SYGVKD. The CDR3 DNA follows: TGTGCCATCAGTGCGACAGGGGCTAATGAAAAACTGTTTTTT. Encoded protein: CAISATGANEKLFF.

This clone was observed a handful of times. This chain links TRBV2 with TRBJ2-3, with 7 bases lining up with TRBD1. Germline loops: CDR1 SNHLY, CDR2 FYNNEI. J was trimmed by 5 bases and V by 4 bases; bases with no gene match: 9. The CDR3 runs 15 residues. The CDR3 region is CASSGWGQGVDTQYF. The CDR3 coding sequence is TGTGCCAGCAGTGGCTGGGGGCAGGGGGTAGATACGCAGTATTTT.

V is TRBV7-9 and J is TRBJ2-7, with D hard to call. With 5 bases removed from V and 2 bases from J, the gap between germline ends came to 16 bases. From germline, CDR1 is SEHNR and CDR2 FQNEAQ (reference sequence). The CDR3 extends over 15 amino acids. This CDR3 is CASSPLWAPTYEQYF. The DNA for the CDR3 is TGTGCCAGCAGCCCCCTCTGGGCGCCTACCTACGAGCAGTACTTC.

V gene TRBV28 combines with J gene TRBJ2-7, with TRBD2 identical over 11 bases. The germline gives CDR1 MDHEN, CDR2 SYDVKM. V lost 4 bases, J lost 1 base, and 9 bases stayed unmatched. The CDR3 covers 17 residues. The CDR3 loop is CASSSVHSGRVSYEQYF. The CDR3 DNA reads as TGTGCCAGCAGTTCAGTCCATAGCGGGAGGGTTTCCTACGAGCAGTACTTC.

The chain links TRBV2 to TRBJ2-1; TRBD2 matches 9 bases. The J segment lost 6 bases and the V segment lost 2 bases, leaving 5 bases of the junction unmatched. CDR1 SNHLY and CDR2 FYNNEI come from the germline V gene. This CDR3 spans 15 amino acids. In nucleotides, the CDR3 is TGTGCCAGCAGTGAACCCCAGCGGGAGGTCAATGAGCAGTTCTTC. Translated, it gives CASSEPQREVNEQFF.

J is TRBJ2-7 and V is TRBV6-4, with D maybe TRBD1 (6 bases). The ends were cut back, 8 bases at V and 6 bases at J, with 20 bases in the middle. CDR3 length equals 14 residues. Germline assignment: CDR1 MRHNA and CDR2 SNTAGT. The DNA for the CDR3 is TGTGCCAGCGACGTTAGGGGTCGCAGGGGCGAGCAGTACTTC. Amino acids: CASDVRGRRGEQYF.

This clone has a single count. The chain carries TRBV7-2 and TRBJ2-7, with a tentative D call TRBD2 (6 bases). Deletions cut 6 bases from V and 2 bases from J, with 8 bases between. This CDR3 has 12 amino acids. Germline V lookup: CDR1 SGHTA, CDR2 FQGNSA. The CDR3 bases are TGTGCCAGCAGTTCGGGGGCCTACGAGCAGTACTTC. As protein: CASSSGAYEQYF.

V gene TRBV27 combines with J gene TRBJ2-7, with TRBD1 matching over 8 bases. Per the germline V gene, CDR1 is MNHEY and CDR2 is SMNVEV (reference sequence). V lost 5 bases to trimming and J lost 6 bases; unmatched junction nucleotides: 9. The CDR3 consists of 14 residues. Written as DNA, the CDR3 is TGTGCCAGCAGTCTACCAGGGGGCGCCGGCGAGCAGTACTTC. It is translated as CASSLPGGAGEQYF.

The chain combines TRBV11-2 with TRBJ2-7, with D perhaps matching TRBD2 (5 bases). Germline lookup yields CDR1 SGHAT and CDR2 FQNNGV. This CDR3 contains 16 residues. Trimming removed 6 bases at V and 0 bases at J, with 18 bases between. The CDR3 region is CASSFPPPGSSYEQYF. DNA of the CDR3: TGTGCCAGCAGTTTCCCCCCTCCGGGGAGCTCCTACGAGCAGTACTTC. Drawing the rest from reference TRBV11-2 and TRBJ2-7, the complete variable domain is EAGVAQSPRYKIIEKRQSVAFWCNPISGHATLYWYQQILGQGPKLLIQFQNNGVVDDSQLPKDRFSAERLKGVDSTLKIQPAKLEDSAVYLCASSFPPPGSSYEQYFGPGTRLTVT.

The chain joins TRBV7-2 to TRBJ2-7; 7 bases agree with TRBD1. The CDR3 loop spans 14 amino acids. Germline CDR1 is SGHTA and CDR2 is FQGNSA. With V trimmed by 1 base and J by 2 bases, 2 bases remained unmatched. For the CDR3, the DNA is TGTGCCAGCAGCTTAGGCCAGGGGGCCTACGAGCAGTACTTC. It is translated as CASSLGQGAYEQYF.

This chain joins TRBV6-1 and TRBJ2-7, with a possible D match to TRBD2 (6 bases). Germline V gives CDR1 MNHNS, CDR2 SASEGT. V was shortened by 2 bases and J by 2 bases, with 13 bases between the two germline ends. The CDR3 contains 15 residues. The CDR3 bases are TGTGCCAGCAGTGAAATAGCCAGCGGGCCCTACGAGCAGTACTTC. Protein: CASSEIASGPYEQYF.

This chain joins TRBV9 and TRBJ2-7; 7 positions agree with TRBD2. CDR3 length: 13 residues. V was pared by 3 bases and J by 4 bases, with 4 bases of the junction left unmatched. Germline V CDR1 and CDR2: SGDLS, YYNGEE. This chain's CDR3 is CASSEGLSYEQYF. CDR3 DNA sequence: TGTGCCAGCAGCGAGGGACTATCTTACGAGCAGTACTTC. Complete variable domain (other parts from reference TRBV9 and TRBJ2-7): DSGVTQTPKHLITATGQRVTLRCSPRSGDLSVYWYQQSLDQGLQFLIQYYNGEERAKGNILERFSAQQFPDLHSELNLSSLELGDSALYFCASSEGLSYEQYFGPGTRLTVT.

This clone was observed a few times. CDR3: CASSPPTALLYGYTF. In DNA form, the CDR3 reads TGTGCCAGCTCACCACCGACAGCCCTCCTCTATGGCTACACCTTC. The V and J genes are TRBV18 and TRBJ1-2; D may be TRBD1 (5 bases). The germline V gene encodes CDR1 KGHSH and CDR2 LQKENI. The CDR3 loop spans 15 amino acids. V lost 0 bases, J lost 4 bases, and 12 bases lay in between. The full variable domain, rest sourced from reference TRBV18 and TRBJ1-2, is NAGVMQNPRHLVRRRGQEARLRCSPMKGHSHVYWYRQLPEEGLKFMVYLQKENIIDESGMPKERFSAEFPKEGPSILRIQQVVRGDSAAYFCASSPPTALLYGYTFGSGTRLTVV.

V is TRBV27 and J is TRBJ2-2; no firm D call. The CDR3 has 16 amino acids. V dropped 6 bases and J dropped 4 bases, with 18 bases sitting between them. Per germline, CDR1 MNHEY and CDR2 SMNVEV (reference sequence). CDR3 sequence (DNA): TGTGCCAGCAGCCCACTGGGCCAGGTTCTCACCGGGGAGCTGTTTTTT. Its protein is CASSPLGQVLTGELFF.

The chain is built from TRBV18 and TRBJ1-2, with D possibly TRBD1 on 5 matching bases. The germline gives CDR1 KGHSH, CDR2 LQKENI. CDR3 length equals 13 residues. V lost 3 bases to trimming and J lost 4 bases, with 9 bases between them. The CDR3: CASSPPGGYGYTF. CDR3 nucleotide sequence: TGTGCCAGCTCACCTCCGGGGGGCTATGGCTACACCTTC.

This chain links TRBV7-8 with TRBJ2-7; D perhaps matches TRBD2 (5 bases). This CDR3 region has 13 residues. Germline CDR1 SGHVS, CDR2 FQNEAQ. This chain's CDR3 is CSSRLETAYEQYF. The DNA for the CDR3 is TGTTCTAGCAGGCTAGAGACGGCATACGAGCAGTACTTC. Supplemented by reference TRBV7-8 and TRBJ2-7, the full variable domain reads GAGVSQSPRYKVAKRGQDVALRCDPISGHVSLFWYQQALGQGPEFLTYFQNEAQLDKSGLPSDRFFAERPEGSVSTLKIQRTQQEDSAVYLCSSRLETAYEQYFGPGTRLTVT.

This clone is classed as medium-sized. The chain links TRBV7-8 to TRBJ2-4; 10 bases map to TRBD1. V was pared by 4 bases and J by 8 bases, with 2 bases of the junction left unmatched. The V gene's germline CDR1 is SGHVS and CDR2 FQNEAQ. The CDR3 consists of 13 residues. The CDR3 DNA follows: TGTGCCAGCAGCTCGGACAGGGGGGACATTCAGTACTTC. Protein sequence: CASSSDRGDIQYF.

The chain links TRBV7-2 to TRBJ2-7; the match to TRBD1 covers 7 bases. CDR3 length equals 16 residues. CDR1 and CDR2 (germline): SGHTA, FQGNSA. The junction had 10 bases not matched to a gene; V was cut back by 1 base and J by 4 bases. CDR3 in DNA: TGTGCCAGCAGCTTAGTATTACAGGGGAATAGGTACGAGCAGTACTTC. Residues: CASSLVLQGNRYEQYF.

The chain is built from TRBV9 and TRBJ1-2, with 8 positions matching TRBD1. With V trimmed by 5 bases and J by 7 bases, 7 bases remained unmatched. This CDR3 comprises 13 residues. Germline CDR1 is SGDLS and CDR2 is YYNGEE. As DNA, the CDR3 is TGTGCCAGCAGGAAACAGGGGGACGGTGGCTACACCTTC. Residues: CASRKQGDGGYTF.

This chain links TRBV19 with TRBJ1-3; D might be TRBD1 (6 bases). The CDR3 runs to 14 residues. The germline V gene encodes CDR1 LNHDA and CDR2 SQIVND (reference sequence). Trimming removed 7 bases at V and 7 bases at J, with 17 bases between. As DNA, the CDR3 is TGTGCCAGTACCCCTACCGACAGGATCAACACCATATATTTT. The encoded protein is CASTPTDRINTIYF. Drawing the rest from reference TRBV19 and TRBJ1-3, the complete variable domain is DGGITQSPKYLFRKEGQNVTLSCEQNLNHDAMYWYRQDPGQGLRLIYYSQIVNDFQKGDIAEGYSVSREKKESFPLTVTSAQKNPTAFYLCASTPTDRINTIYFGEGSWLTVV.